A selection of T cell receptor beta chains follows, all from one sample in a study of shared clonotypes between healthy human individuals. Here immunoSEQ multiplex PCR was the method, and the copy in TCRdb shows in-frame clones only, minus some. The table shows 2 million or so clones, with about 95% occurring only once. Sequenced: naive CD4+ T cells sorted from blood. The receptors were gathered from a man between 18 and 35 years old in good health. Both conserved end residues are part of each CDR3. The D gene is left open where the match is weak. Expanded clones are given a class, and other clones once, few, many or no size at all.

d_gene: TRBD1; j_gene: TRBJ1-5; abundance: .; v_gene: TRBV6-1; CDR3nt: TGTGCCAGCAGAGAGACAGGGGAATACCAGCCCCAGCATTTT; CDR3aa: CASRETGEYQPQHF
d_gene: .; j_gene: TRBJ1-5; abundance: .; v_gene: TRBV6-6; CDR3nt: TGTGCCAGCAGTTATAGCCTGACAAATCAGCCCCAGCATTTT; CDR3aa: CASSYSLTNQPQHF
d_gene: .; j_gene: TRBJ2-4; abundance: .; v_gene: TRBV6-1; CDR3nt: TGTGCCAGCAGTGAAGGGGTCGACAGGACTAAAAACATTCAGTACTTC; CDR3aa: CASSEGVDRTKNIQYF
d_gene: .; j_gene: TRBJ1-1; abundance: .; v_gene: TRBV6-1; CDR3nt: TGTGCCTCTACACGGGAGGAGGCCACTGAAGCTTTCTTT; CDR3aa: CASTREEATEAFF
d_gene: TRBD2; j_gene: TRBJ2-7; abundance: once; v_gene: TRBV15; CDR3nt: TGTGCCACCAGCAGAGGTGTAGCGGGGGCAGGGGAGCAGTACTTC; CDR3aa: CATSRGVAGAGEQYF
d_gene: TRBD1; j_gene: TRBJ2-1; abundance: .; v_gene: TRBV7-2; CDR3nt: TGTGCCAGCAGCCCCGGACAGGGGACGAATGAGCAGTTCTTC; CDR3aa: CASSPGQGTNEQFF
d_gene: TRBD1; j_gene: TRBJ1-2; abundance: .; v_gene: TRBV7-6; CDR3nt: TGTGCCAGCAGCTCTGGACAGGGATTTAACTATGGCTACACCTTC; CDR3aa: CASSSGQGFNYGYTF
d_gene: TRBD1; j_gene: TRBJ1-4; abundance: .; v_gene: TRBV10-3; CDR3nt: TGTGCCATCAGGCAGGGGGTTAATGAAAAACTGTTTTTT; CDR3aa: CAIRQGVNEKLFF
d_gene: .; j_gene: TRBJ2-5; abundance: .; v_gene: TRBV2; CDR3nt: TGTGCCAGCAGTGGCCGGGTCGCGGAAGAGACCCAGTACTTC; CDR3aa: CASSGRVAEETQYF
d_gene: .; j_gene: TRBJ1-3; abundance: once; v_gene: TRBV15; CDR3nt: TGTGCCACCAGCACAGCCCAAGCGGACACCATATATTTT; CDR3aa: CATSTAQADTIYF
d_gene: .; j_gene: TRBJ1-2; abundance: .; v_gene: TRBV30; CDR3nt: TGTGCCTGGAGTGCCGATACAGGGACAAAAAACTATGGCTACACCTTC; CDR3aa: CAWSADTGTKNYGYTF
d_gene: .; j_gene: TRBJ1-5; abundance: .; v_gene: TRBV9; CDR3nt: TGTGCCAGCAGCGTAGAGGCGGGGTACAATCAGCCCCAGCATTTT; CDR3aa: CASSVEAGYNQPQHF
d_gene: TRBD2; j_gene: TRBJ2-1; abundance: .; v_gene: TRBV5-1; CDR3nt: TGCGCCAGCACCGCCCAGGTAATCGGGACTAGCGATGAGCAGTTCTTC; CDR3aa: CASTAQVIGTSDEQFF
d_gene: TRBD1; j_gene: TRBJ1-6; abundance: .; v_gene: TRBV2; CDR3nt: TGTGCCAGCAGTGAAAACAGGGGCGGGCATTCACCCCTCCACTTT; CDR3aa: CASSENRGGHSPLHF
d_gene: .; j_gene: TRBJ2-7; abundance: .; v_gene: TRBV4-1; CDR3nt: TGCGCCAGCAGCCAAGCGCAAGGGTCCTACGAGCAGTACTTC; CDR3aa: CASSQAQGSYEQYF
d_gene: TRBD1; j_gene: TRBJ1-1; abundance: .; v_gene: TRBV11-3; CDR3nt: TGTGCCAGCAGCCCCGGACAGGGACAGCGAAGGGACACTGAAGCTTTCTTT; CDR3aa: CASSPGQGQRRDTEAFF
d_gene: .; j_gene: TRBJ1-5; abundance: .; v_gene: TRBV5-1; CDR3nt: TGCGCCAGCAGCTTGAGCCCCAATCAGCCCCAGCATTTT; CDR3aa: CASSLSPNQPQHF
d_gene: TRBD1; j_gene: TRBJ2-7; abundance: .; v_gene: TRBV30; CDR3nt: TGTGCCTGTCCCCGGGACAGGGGGAAAGAGCAGTACTTC; CDR3aa: CACPRDRGKEQYF
d_gene: TRBD1; j_gene: TRBJ2-3; abundance: once; v_gene: TRBV5-8; CDR3nt: TGTGCCAGCAGCGTGGGGAGACAGGGGAACACAGATACGCAGTATTTT; CDR3aa: CASSVGRQGNTDTQYF
d_gene: .; j_gene: TRBJ1-6; abundance: .; v_gene: TRBV19; CDR3nt: TGTGCCAGTAAGGAACAGGCCCTACTTAATTCACCCCTCCACTTT; CDR3aa: CASKEQALLNSPLHF
d_gene: .; j_gene: TRBJ2-5; abundance: .; v_gene: TRBV5-6; CDR3nt: TGTGCCAGCAGCTTGGTGTCACGACAAGAGACCCAGTACTTC; CDR3aa: CASSLVSRQETQYF
d_gene: .; j_gene: TRBJ2-2; abundance: .; v_gene: TRBV5-1; CDR3nt: TGCGCCAGCAGCTTGACGGGGGCGAAGATTTTGAACACCGGGGAGCTGTTTTTT; CDR3aa: CASSLTGAKILNTGELFF
d_gene: .; j_gene: TRBJ2-7; abundance: .; v_gene: TRBV5-1; CDR3nt: TGCGCCAGCAGCGGGGCCAGGGCAGAGCAGTACTTC; CDR3aa: CASSGARAEQYF
d_gene: .; j_gene: TRBJ2-7; abundance: .; v_gene: TRBV5-1; CDR3nt: TGCGCCAGCAGCTTGGATCTTCGGGACCGCCAGTACTTC; CDR3aa: CASSLDLRDRQYF
d_gene: TRBD1; j_gene: TRBJ2-7; abundance: .; v_gene: TRBV6-1; CDR3nt: TGTGCCAGCAGTGAACTACAGGGGCGAGGCTACGAGCAGTACTTC; CDR3aa: CASSELQGRGYEQYF
d_gene: .; j_gene: TRBJ1-5; abundance: once; v_gene: TRBV21-1; CDR3nt: TGTGCCAGCAACGTTCCAGGGGTGAACCATTATCAGCCCCAGCATTTT; CDR3aa: CASNVPGVNHYQPQHF
d_gene: TRBD1; j_gene: TRBJ1-2; abundance: .; v_gene: TRBV29-1; CDR3nt: TGCAGCGTTTTAGACAGGGGGCGTCTCTATGGCTACACCTTC; CDR3aa: CSVLDRGRLYGYTF
d_gene: .; j_gene: TRBJ1-6; abundance: .; v_gene: TRBV11-2; CDR3nt: TGTGCCAGCAGCTTATCGATCTTGGGACCTCTGGGGTCACCCCTCCACTTT; CDR3aa: CASSLSILGPLGSPLHF
d_gene: .; j_gene: TRBJ1-4; abundance: .; v_gene: TRBV6-6; CDR3nt: TGTGCCAGCAGGGGAGGTGAAAAACTGTTTTTT; CDR3aa: CASRGGEKLFF
d_gene: .; j_gene: TRBJ2-1; abundance: .; v_gene: TRBV5-1; CDR3nt: TGCGCCAGCAGCTTGGTGCCCGATCATCCGTTCTTC; CDR3aa: CASSLVPDHPFF
d_gene: TRBD1; j_gene: TRBJ2-1; abundance: .; v_gene: TRBV19; CDR3nt: TGTGCCAGTAGTATAGAACAGGGGAATGAGCAGTTCTTC; CDR3aa: CASSIEQGNEQFF
d_gene: .; j_gene: TRBJ2-3; abundance: .; v_gene: TRBV6-5; CDR3nt: TGTGCCAGCAATTCAGGGGGGGGAGGGACAGATACGCAGTATTTT; CDR3aa: CASNSGGGGTDTQYF
d_gene: TRBD1; j_gene: TRBJ1-4; abundance: .; v_gene: TRBV4-2; CDR3nt: TGTGCCAGCAGCCAAGATTGGGTGGGACAGGGGACAACTAATGAAAAACTGTTTTTT; CDR3aa: CASSQDWVGQGTTNEKLFF
d_gene: .; j_gene: TRBJ2-2; abundance: .; v_gene: TRBV7-9; CDR3nt: TGTGCCAGCAGCGAGTCTACCGGGGAGCTGTTTTTT; CDR3aa: CASSESTGELFF
d_gene: .; j_gene: TRBJ2-5; abundance: .; v_gene: TRBV5-1; CDR3nt: TGCGCCAGCAGCCTGGGATCGGGGACCCAGTACTTC; CDR3aa: CASSLGSGTQYF
d_gene: .; j_gene: TRBJ2-1; abundance: .; v_gene: TRBV15; CDR3nt: TGTGCCACCAGCAGAGATCGGGGGTCCTACAATGAGCAGTTCTTC; CDR3aa: CATSRDRGSYNEQFF
d_gene: .; j_gene: TRBJ1-5; abundance: .; v_gene: TRBV10-3; CDR3nt: TGTGCCATCGCAGCGACTAGCAATCAGCCCCAGCATTTT; CDR3aa: CAIAATSNQPQHF
d_gene: .; j_gene: TRBJ1-3; abundance: .; v_gene: TRBV30; CDR3nt: TGTGCCTGGAGTCTCTTCAGGGGACCTGGAAACACCATATATTTT; CDR3aa: CAWSLFRGPGNTIYF
d_gene: .; j_gene: TRBJ1-2; abundance: .; v_gene: TRBV12-2; CDR3nt: TGTGCGCTGAGGCGGCGCAACGGCTATGGCTACACCTTC; CDR3aa: CALRRRNGYGYTF
d_gene: TRBD2; j_gene: TRBJ2-5; abundance: .; v_gene: TRBV6-6; CDR3nt: TGTGCCAGCGCTAGCGGGGATTCGGGGACCCAGTACTTC; CDR3aa: CASASGDSGTQYF
d_gene: TRBD1; j_gene: TRBJ1-1; abundance: .; v_gene: TRBV10-3; CDR3nt: TGTGCCATCAGTGCGGACAGGGGAGGCACTGAAGCTTTCTTT; CDR3aa: CAISADRGGTEAFF
d_gene: .; j_gene: TRBJ1-2; abundance: once; v_gene: TRBV7-9; CDR3nt: TGTGCCAGCACCGACAGCGGTTATGGCTACACCTTC; CDR3aa: CASTDSGYGYTF
d_gene: .; j_gene: TRBJ2-3; abundance: once; v_gene: TRBV29-1; CDR3nt: TGCAGCGTCGTGGCAGAAAGCACAGATACGCAGTATTTT; CDR3aa: CSVVAESTDTQYF
d_gene: TRBD1; j_gene: TRBJ1-2; abundance: once; v_gene: TRBV6-5; CDR3nt: TGTGCCAGCAGGACGGGACAGGGGAACGGCTATGGCTACACCTTC; CDR3aa: CASRTGQGNGYGYTF
d_gene: .; j_gene: TRBJ1-1; abundance: .; v_gene: TRBV5-4; CDR3nt: TGTGCCAGCAGCTTGGACGGGTGGAACACTGAAGCTTTCTTT; CDR3aa: CASSLDGWNTEAFF
d_gene: TRBD2; j_gene: TRBJ2-3; abundance: .; v_gene: TRBV7-2; CDR3nt: TGTGCCAGCAGCACAATCATTGGGACTAGCGCCCGGCGGGTTTTT; CDR3aa: CASSTIIGTSARRVF
d_gene: .; j_gene: TRBJ2-1; abundance: .; v_gene: TRBV27; CDR3nt: TGTGCCAGCAGTTTATCTTCCTCTAGGAATGAGCAGTTCTTC; CDR3aa: CASSLSSSRNEQFF
d_gene: .; j_gene: TRBJ2-3; abundance: .; v_gene: TRBV5-4; CDR3nt: TGTGCCAGCGGCCGAGACGGCGGGCGGGTCACAGATACGCAGTATTTT; CDR3aa: CASGRDGGRVTDTQYF
d_gene: TRBD1; j_gene: TRBJ2-7; abundance: .; v_gene: TRBV6-5; CDR3nt: TGTGCCAGCAGTCACCAAGGACAGGCCTACGAGCAGTACTTC; CDR3aa: CASSHQGQAYEQYF
d_gene: .; j_gene: TRBJ2-5; abundance: .; v_gene: TRBV7-9; CDR3nt: TGTGCCAGCAGCCGATGGGACCGACTAACGTACCAAGAGACCCAGTACTTC; CDR3aa: CASSRWDRLTYQETQYF
d_gene: .; j_gene: TRBJ1-5; abundance: .; v_gene: TRBV6-1; CDR3nt: TGTGCCAGCAGTGAAGCGGCGCCAGGGAATCAGCCCCAGCATTTT; CDR3aa: CASSEAAPGNQPQHF
d_gene: .; j_gene: TRBJ2-7; abundance: .; v_gene: TRBV4-1; CDR3nt: TGCGCCAGCAGCCAAGTTTCTAAGGGGAGCTACGAGCAGTACTTC; CDR3aa: CASSQVSKGSYEQYF
d_gene: .; j_gene: TRBJ1-1; abundance: .; v_gene: TRBV18; CDR3nt: TGTGCCAGCTCACCACCGGGGACCCCTGGAGCTTTCTTT; CDR3aa: CASSPPGTPGAFF
d_gene: TRBD1; j_gene: TRBJ1-2; abundance: once; v_gene: TRBV5-1; CDR3nt: TGCGCCAGCAGCCCTGGACAGGGCGGCTATGGCTACACCTTC; CDR3aa: CASSPGQGGYGYTF
d_gene: .; j_gene: TRBJ2-3; abundance: .; v_gene: TRBV5-1; CDR3nt: TGCGCCAGCAGCTCCCGGACAGAGGGAACAGATACGCAGTATTTT; CDR3aa: CASSSRTEGTDTQYF
d_gene: .; j_gene: TRBJ1-5; abundance: .; v_gene: TRBV15; CDR3nt: TGTGCCACCAGCAGAGAGAGAGGGAGCCAGCCCCAGCATTTT; CDR3aa: CATSRERGSQPQHF
d_gene: .; j_gene: TRBJ2-7; abundance: .; v_gene: TRBV11-2; CDR3nt: TGTGCCAGCAGCCTTGGGACTTATATCTACGAGCAGTACTTC; CDR3aa: CASSLGTYIYEQYF
d_gene: .; j_gene: TRBJ1-1; abundance: .; v_gene: TRBV6-1; CDR3nt: TGTGCCAGCAGGCCGGGACGGGTGAACACTGAAGCTTTCTTT; CDR3aa: CASRPGRVNTEAFF
d_gene: .; j_gene: TRBJ1-5; abundance: .; v_gene: TRBV19; CDR3nt: TGTGCCAGTTCTGGGGGCTCTAATAGCAATCAGCCCCAGCATTTT; CDR3aa: CASSGGSNSNQPQHF
d_gene: .; j_gene: TRBJ1-5; abundance: .; v_gene: TRBV7-2; CDR3nt: TGTGCCAGCAGCTCCTCCTATGATCAGCCCCAGCATTTT; CDR3aa: CASSSSYDQPQHF